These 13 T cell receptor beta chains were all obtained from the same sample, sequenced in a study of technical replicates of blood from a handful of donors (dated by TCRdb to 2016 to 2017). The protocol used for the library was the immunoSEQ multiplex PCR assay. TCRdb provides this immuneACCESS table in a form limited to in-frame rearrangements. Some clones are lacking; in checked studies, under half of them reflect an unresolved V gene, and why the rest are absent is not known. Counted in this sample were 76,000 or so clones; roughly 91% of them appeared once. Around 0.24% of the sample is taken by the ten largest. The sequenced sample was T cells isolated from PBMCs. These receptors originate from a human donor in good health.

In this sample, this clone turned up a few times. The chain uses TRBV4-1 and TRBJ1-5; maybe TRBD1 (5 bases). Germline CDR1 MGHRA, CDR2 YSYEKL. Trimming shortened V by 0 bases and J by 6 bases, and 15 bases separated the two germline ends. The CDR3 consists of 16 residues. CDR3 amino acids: CASSQEISRDVQPQHF. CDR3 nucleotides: TGCGCCAGCAGCCAAGAAATAAGCAGGGATGTTCAGCCCCAGCATTTT.

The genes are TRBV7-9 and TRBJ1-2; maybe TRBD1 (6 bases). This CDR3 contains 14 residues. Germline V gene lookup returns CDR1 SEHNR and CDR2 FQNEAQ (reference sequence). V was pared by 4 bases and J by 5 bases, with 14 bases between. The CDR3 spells CASSSAGEGYGYTF. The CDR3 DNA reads TGTGCCAGCAGCTCTGCAGGGGAAGGGTATGGCTACACCTTC.

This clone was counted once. The CDR3 nucleotides read TGTGCCAGCAGTGAATTGCCCAGGGGAAGTCTCTACGAGCAGTACTTC. It codes for CASSELPRGSLYEQYF. The chain is built from TRBV2 and TRBJ2-7; TRBD1 is a possible D gene (6 bases). Looked up from germline, CDR1 is SNHLY and CDR2 is FYNNEI. This CDR3 region has 16 residues. V lost 2 bases, J lost 3 bases, and 17 bases lay in between.

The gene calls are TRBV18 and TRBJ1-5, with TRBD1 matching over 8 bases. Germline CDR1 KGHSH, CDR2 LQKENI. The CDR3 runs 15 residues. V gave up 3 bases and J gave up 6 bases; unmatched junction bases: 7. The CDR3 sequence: CASSPDRVPLQPQHF. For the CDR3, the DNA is TGTGCCAGCTCACCGGACAGGGTTCCTCTTCAGCCCCAGCATTTT.

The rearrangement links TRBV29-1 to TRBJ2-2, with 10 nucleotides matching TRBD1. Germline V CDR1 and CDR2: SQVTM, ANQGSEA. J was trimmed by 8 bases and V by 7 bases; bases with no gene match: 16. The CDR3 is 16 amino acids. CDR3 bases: TGCAGCGCCATAAGTAGGGGACAGGGGAGTACAGGGGAGCTGTTTTTT. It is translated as CSAISRGQGSTGELFF.

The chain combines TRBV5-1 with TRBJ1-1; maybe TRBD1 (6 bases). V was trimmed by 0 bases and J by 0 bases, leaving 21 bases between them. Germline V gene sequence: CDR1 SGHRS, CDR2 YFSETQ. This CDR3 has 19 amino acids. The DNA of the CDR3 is TGCGCCAGCAGCTTGGTCAGTGGGTCCCACAGGGACCTGAACACTGAAGCTTTCTTT. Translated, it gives CASSLVSGSHRDLNTEAFF.

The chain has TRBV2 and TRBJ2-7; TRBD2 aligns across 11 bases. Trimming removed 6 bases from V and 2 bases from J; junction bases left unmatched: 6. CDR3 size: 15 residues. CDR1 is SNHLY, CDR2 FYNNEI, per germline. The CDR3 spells CASRVAGLAAYEQYF. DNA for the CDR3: TGTGCCAGCAGGGTAGCGGGACTAGCGGCCTACGAGCAGTACTTC.

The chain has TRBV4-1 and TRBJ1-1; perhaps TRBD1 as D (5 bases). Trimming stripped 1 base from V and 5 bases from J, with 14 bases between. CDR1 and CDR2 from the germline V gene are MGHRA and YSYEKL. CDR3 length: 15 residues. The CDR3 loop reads CASSQARVLGTEAFF. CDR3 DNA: TGCGCCAGCAGCCAAGCCAGGGTGTTGGGGACTGAAGCTTTCTTT.

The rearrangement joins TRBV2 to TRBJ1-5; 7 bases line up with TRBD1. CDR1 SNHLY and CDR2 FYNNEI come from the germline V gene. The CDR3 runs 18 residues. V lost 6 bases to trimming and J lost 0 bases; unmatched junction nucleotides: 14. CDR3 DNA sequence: TGTGCCAGCAGCGGGAACCCGGGACAGTCCTCTAGCAATCAGCCCCAGCATTTT. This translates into CASSGNPGQSSSNQPQHF.

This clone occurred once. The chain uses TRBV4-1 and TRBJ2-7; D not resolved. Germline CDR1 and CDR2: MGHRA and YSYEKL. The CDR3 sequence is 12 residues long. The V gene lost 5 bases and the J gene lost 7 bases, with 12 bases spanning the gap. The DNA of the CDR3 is TGCGCCAGCAGCTCCCCAGGTGGGGAGCAGTACTTC. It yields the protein CASSSPGGEQYF.

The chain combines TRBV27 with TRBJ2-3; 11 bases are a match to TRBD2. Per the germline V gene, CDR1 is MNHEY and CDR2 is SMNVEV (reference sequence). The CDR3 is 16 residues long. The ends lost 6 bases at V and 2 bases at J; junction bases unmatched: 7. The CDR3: CASSRTSGYVTDTQYF. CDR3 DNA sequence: TGTGCCAGCAGCCGGACTAGCGGGTATGTCACAGATACGCAGTATTTT.

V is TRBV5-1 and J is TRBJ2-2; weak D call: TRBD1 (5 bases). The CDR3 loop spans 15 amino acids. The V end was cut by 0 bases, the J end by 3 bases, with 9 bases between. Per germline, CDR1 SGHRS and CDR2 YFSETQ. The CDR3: CASSLETAYTGELFF. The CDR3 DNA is TGCGCCAGCAGCTTGGAGACAGCTTACACCGGGGAGCTGTTTTTT.

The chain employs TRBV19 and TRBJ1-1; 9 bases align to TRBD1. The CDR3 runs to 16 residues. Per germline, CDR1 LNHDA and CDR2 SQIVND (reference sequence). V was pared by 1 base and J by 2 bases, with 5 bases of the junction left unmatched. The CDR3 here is CASSIGTGAYNTEAFF. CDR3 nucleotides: TGTGCCAGTAGTATAGGGACAGGGGCGTACAACACTGAAGCTTTCTTT. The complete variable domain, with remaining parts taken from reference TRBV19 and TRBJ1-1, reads DGGITQSPKYLFRKEGQNVTLSCEQNLNHDAMYWYRQDPGQGLRLIYYSQIVNDFQKGDIAEGYSVSREKKESFPLTVTSAQKNPTAFYLCASSIGTGAYNTEAFFGQGTRLTVV.